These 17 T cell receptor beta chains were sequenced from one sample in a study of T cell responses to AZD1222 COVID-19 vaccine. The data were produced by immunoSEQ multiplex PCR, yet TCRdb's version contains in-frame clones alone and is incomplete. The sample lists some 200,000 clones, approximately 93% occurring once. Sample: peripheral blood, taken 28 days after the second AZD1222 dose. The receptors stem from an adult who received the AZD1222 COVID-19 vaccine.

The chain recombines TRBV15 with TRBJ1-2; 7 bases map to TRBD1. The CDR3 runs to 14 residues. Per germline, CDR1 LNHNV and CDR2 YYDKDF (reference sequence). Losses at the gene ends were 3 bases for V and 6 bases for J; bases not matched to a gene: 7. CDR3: CATSSPGQRDGYTF. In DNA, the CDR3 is TGTGCCACCAGCAGCCCGGGACAGAGGGATGGCTACACCTTC.

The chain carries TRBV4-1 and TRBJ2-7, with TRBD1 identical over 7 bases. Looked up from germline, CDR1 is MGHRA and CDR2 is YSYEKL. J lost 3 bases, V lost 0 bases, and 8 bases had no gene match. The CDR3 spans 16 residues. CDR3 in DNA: TGCGCCAGCAGCCAAGATCGAACAGGGGCCCACTACGAGCAGTACTTC. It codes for CASSQDRTGAHYEQYF.

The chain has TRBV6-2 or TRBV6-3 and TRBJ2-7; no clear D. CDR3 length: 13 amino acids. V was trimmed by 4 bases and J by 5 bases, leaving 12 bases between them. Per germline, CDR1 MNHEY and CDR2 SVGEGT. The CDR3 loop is CASSSYKLDEQYF. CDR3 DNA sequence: TGTGCCAGCAGTTCTTATAAATTGGACGAGCAGTACTTC.

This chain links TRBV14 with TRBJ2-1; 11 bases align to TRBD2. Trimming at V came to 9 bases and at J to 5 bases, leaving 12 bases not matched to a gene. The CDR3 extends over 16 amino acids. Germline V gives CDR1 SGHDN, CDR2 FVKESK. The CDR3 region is CASRLAGSGTHNEQFF. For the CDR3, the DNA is TGTGCCAGTCGACTAGCGGGGTCCGGAACCCACAATGAGCAGTTCTTC. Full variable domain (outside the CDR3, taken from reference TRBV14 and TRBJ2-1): EAGVTQFPSHSVIEKGQTVTLRCDPISGHDNLYWYRRVMGKEIKFLLHFVKESKQDESGMPNNRFLAERTGGTYSTLKVQPAELEDSGVYFCASRLAGSGTHNEQFFGPGTRLTVL.

The CDR3 loop is CASSPWTGIEETQYF. The CDR3 nucleotides read TGCGCCAGCAGCCCGTGGACAGGTATAGAAGAGACCCAGTACTTC. V gene TRBV5-1 combines with J gene TRBJ2-5, with TRBD1 matching over 7 bases. Losses at the gene ends were 4 bases for V and 3 bases for J; bases not matched to a gene: 9. CDR1 and CDR2 (germline): SGHRS, YFSETQ. The CDR3 consists of 15 residues.

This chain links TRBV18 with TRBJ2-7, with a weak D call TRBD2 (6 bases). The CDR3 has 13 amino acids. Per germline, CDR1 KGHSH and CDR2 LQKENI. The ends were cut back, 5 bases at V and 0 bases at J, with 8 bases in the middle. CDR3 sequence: CASSTGASYEQYF. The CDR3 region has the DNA TGTGCCAGCTCAACGGGAGCCTCCTACGAGCAGTACTTC.

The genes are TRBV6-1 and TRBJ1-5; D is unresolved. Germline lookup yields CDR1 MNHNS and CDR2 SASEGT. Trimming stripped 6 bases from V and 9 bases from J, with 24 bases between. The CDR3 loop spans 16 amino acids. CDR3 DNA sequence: TGTGCCAGCAGGGAATACCAGCTGACCCCTGCGGGGCCCCAGCATTTT. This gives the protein CASREYQLTPAGPQHF.

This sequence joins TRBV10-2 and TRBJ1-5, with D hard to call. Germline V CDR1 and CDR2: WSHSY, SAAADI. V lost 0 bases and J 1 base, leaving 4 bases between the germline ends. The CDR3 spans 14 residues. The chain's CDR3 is CASSESGSNQPQHF. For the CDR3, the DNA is TGCGCCAGCAGTGAGTCGGGGAGCAATCAGCCCCAGCATTTT.

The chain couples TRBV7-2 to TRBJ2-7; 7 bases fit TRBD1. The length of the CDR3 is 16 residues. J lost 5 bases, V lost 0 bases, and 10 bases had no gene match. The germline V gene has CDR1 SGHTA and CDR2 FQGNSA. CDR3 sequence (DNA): TGTGCCAGCAGCTTAGCGAGAAGCAGGGGGTTCGACGAGCAGTACTTC. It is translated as CASSLARSRGFDEQYF. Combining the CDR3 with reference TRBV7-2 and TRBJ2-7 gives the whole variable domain GAGVSQSPSNKVTEKGKDVELRCDPISGHTALYWYRQSLGQGLEFLIYFQGNSAPDKSGLPSDRFSAERTGGSVSTLTIQRTQQEDSAVYLCASSLARSRGFDEQYFGPGTRLTVT.

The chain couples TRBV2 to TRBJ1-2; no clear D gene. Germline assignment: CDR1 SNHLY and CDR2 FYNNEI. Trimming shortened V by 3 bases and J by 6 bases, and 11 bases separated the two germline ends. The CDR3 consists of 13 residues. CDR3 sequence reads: CASSEGRYNGYTF. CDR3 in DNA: TGTGCCAGCAGTGAGGGCAGGTATAATGGCTACACCTTC.

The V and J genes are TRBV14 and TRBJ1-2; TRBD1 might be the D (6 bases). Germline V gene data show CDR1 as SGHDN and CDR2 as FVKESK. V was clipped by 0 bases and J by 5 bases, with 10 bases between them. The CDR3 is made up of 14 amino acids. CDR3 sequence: CASSQDRGWYGYTF. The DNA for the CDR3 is TGTGCCAGCAGCCAAGACAGGGGATGGTATGGCTACACCTTC.

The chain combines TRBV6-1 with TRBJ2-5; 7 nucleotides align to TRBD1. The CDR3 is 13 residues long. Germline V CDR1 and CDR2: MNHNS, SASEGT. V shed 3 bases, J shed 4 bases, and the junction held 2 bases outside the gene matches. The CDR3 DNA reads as TGTGCCAGCAGTGAGACAGGGTTAGAGACCCAGTACTTC. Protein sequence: CASSETGLETQYF.

The DNA of the CDR3 is TGCGCCAGCAGCCTCCTGGGGGGTAAAGAATTGGAAAAACTGTTTTTT. Translating gives CASSLLGGKELEKLFF. V is TRBV4-1 and J is TRBJ1-4; a possible D gene is TRBD1 (5 bases). The V gene lost 4 bases and the J gene lost 8 bases, with 20 bases spanning the gap. Per germline, CDR1 MGHRA and CDR2 YSYEKL. The CDR3 totals 16 residues.

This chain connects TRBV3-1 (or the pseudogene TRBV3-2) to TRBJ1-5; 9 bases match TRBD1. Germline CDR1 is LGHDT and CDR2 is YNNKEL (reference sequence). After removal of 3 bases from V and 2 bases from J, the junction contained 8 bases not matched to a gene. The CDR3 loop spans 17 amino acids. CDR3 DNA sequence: TGTGCCAGCAGCCATACAGGGGGCACTAGTGGCAATCAGCCCCAGCATTTT. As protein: CASSHTGGTSGNQPQHF.

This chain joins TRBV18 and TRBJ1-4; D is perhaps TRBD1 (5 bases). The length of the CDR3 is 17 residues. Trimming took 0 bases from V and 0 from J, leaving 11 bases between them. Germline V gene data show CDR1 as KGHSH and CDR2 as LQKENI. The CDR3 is CASSPPNRLATNEKLFF. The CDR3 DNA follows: TGTGCCAGCTCACCACCGAACAGGCTTGCAACTAATGAAAAACTGTTTTTT.

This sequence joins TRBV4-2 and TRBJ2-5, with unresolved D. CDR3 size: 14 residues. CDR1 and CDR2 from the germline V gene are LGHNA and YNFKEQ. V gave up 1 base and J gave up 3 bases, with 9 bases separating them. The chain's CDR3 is CASSQAATEETQYF. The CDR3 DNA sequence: TGTGCCAGCAGCCAAGCTGCCACCGAAGAGACCCAGTACTTC.

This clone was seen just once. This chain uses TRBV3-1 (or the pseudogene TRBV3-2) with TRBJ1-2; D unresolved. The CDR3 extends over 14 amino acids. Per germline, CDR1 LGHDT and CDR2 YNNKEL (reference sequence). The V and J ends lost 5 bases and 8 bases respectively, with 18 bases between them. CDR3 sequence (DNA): TGTGCCAGCAGCTTTGGGAGCGTTACGGGGGGCTACACCTTC. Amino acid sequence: CASSFGSVTGGYTF.